This entry describes one T cell receptor beta chain. Its antigen is still unknown. This record belongs to a study of cytomegalovirus exposure and HLA in healthy donors. PCR primers comprised 60 Vbeta and 13 Jbeta primers. TCRdb keeps only in-frame clones here, not all; method: immunoSEQ multiplex PCR. The table lists more than 75,000 clones, just under 90% of them singletons, with about 2.3% in the top ten. CDR3 length: 17 residues. Trimming at V came to 4 bases and at J to 1 base, leaving 5 bases not matched to a gene. Germline V lookup: CDR1 SGHNT, CDR2 YYREEE (reference sequence). Study observations and caveats: Reports showed the classifier diagnosing cytomegalovirus status with high specificity and sensitivity. Altogether, 170 or so TCR beta chains were recorded as cytomegalovirus-associated. Later, an analysis showed that TCR beta chains associated with HLA were more clonally expanded than others that were equally common. Researchers reported that a few CMV-associated chains were confirmed in vitro as CMV antigen-specific.

This chain uses TRBV5-4 with TRBJ2-6, with TRBD1 matching over 10 bases. This TCR was recovered from a man between 18 and 35 years old in good health and CMV-seronegative. The sequencing sample was made of PBMCs. CDR3 residues: CASSRGGQGSGANVLTF. For the CDR3, the DNA is TGTGCCAGCAGCCGAGGGGGACAGGGGTCTGGGGCCAACGTCCTGACTTTC. The whole variable domain, remainder taken from reference TRBV5-4 and TRBJ2-6, is ETGVTQSPTHLIKTRGQQVTLRCSSQSGHNTVSWYQQALGQGPQFIFQYYREEENGRGNFPPRFSGLQFPNYSSELNVNALELDDSALYLCASSRGGQGSGANVLTFGAGSRLTVL.